This section outlines one T cell receptor (beta chain) sequence together with its context. Its antigen is not known. These data are taken from a study of graft-versus-host responses after intestinal transplantation. Study background: Multivisceral, liver-intestinal, or isolated intestinal grafts were transplanted into recipients. General study points: Where graft-donor T cell macrochimerism was present, patients had high graft-versus-host to host-versus-graft clonal ratios in allografts. GvH clones were found in recipient marrow; some appeared first in ileum or blood. After transplant, early declines in HvG clones were associated with peak levels of circulating GvH clones.

Sequencing used immunoSEQ multiplex PCR; TCRdb keeps in-frame clones, though not all of them. The table shows approximately 77,000 clones, with approximately 91% occurring only once. This CDR3 comprises 16 residues. Trimming left V 4 bases short and J 2 bases short, with 17 bases between. CDR1 and CDR2 (germline): MDHEN, SYDVKM. The clonotype was recovered from a human donor who received an intestinal transplant. The input for sequencing was unstimulated CD4+ T cells sorted from spleen or lymph node cells, taken before intestinal transplant. The chain has TRBV28 and TRBJ1-1; maybe TRBD1 (5 bases). The CDR3 here is CASSWGGMGGNTEAFF. The CDR3 DNA follows: TGTGCCAGCAGTTGGGGGGGAATGGGCGGAAACACTGAAGCTTTCTTT.